The sequence of this T cell receptor (beta chain) was determined in a study of shared clonotypes between healthy human individuals. Selected positively for CCR7 and CD45RO-negative, naive CD8 cells excluded terminally differentiated effector memory CD45RA+ cells. The table came from immunoSEQ multiplex PCR; TCRdb's copy has only in-frame clones and leaves some out. Of about 2.1 million clones listed, about 92% were seen once; the top ten hold about 1.5%. This clone was counted between two and nine times. The sample holds other DNA sequences that translate to the same CDR3. This CDR3 comprises 15 residues. Per germline, CDR1 SEHNR and CDR2 FQNEAQ (reference sequence). Germline trimming cut 4 bases from V and 0 bases from J; bases unmatched to any gene: 5.

The sample consisted of naive CD8+ T cells from PBMCs. This TCR came from a man between 18 and 29 years old in good health. Some clones in this sample may be carry-over from other donors' samples. The rearrangement links TRBV7-9 to TRBJ1-1; TRBD1 agrees at 7 bases. The CDR3 coding sequence is TGTGCCAGCAGCTCCCGGGACAGACTGAACACTGAAGCTTTCTTT. Translating it yields CASSSRDRLNTEAFF. Complete variable domain (other parts from reference TRBV7-9 and TRBJ1-1): DTGVSQNPRHKITKRGQNVTFRCDPISEHNRLYWYRQTLGQGPEFLTYFQNEAQLEKSRLLSDRFSAERPKGSFSTLEIQRTEQGDSAMYLCASSSRDRLNTEAFFGQGTRLTVV.